The clone carrying this T cell receptor beta chain has only a few counts. No antigen is known for it. The length of the CDR3 is 15 residues. Trimming cost V 7 bases and J 3 bases; bases outside gene matches: 9. Sequence data for DNA of cultured CD4+ T cells were generated by the Oncomine TCR Beta short-read assay. MiXCR was run by TCRdb on the PCR reads, yielding one entry per CDR3 protein. The table has about 23,000 distinct CDR3 sequences, approximately 48% seen once. This specimen belongs to a study of vaccination and CD4 T cells after COVID-19. Study as a whole: Two of the convalescents were Hispanic, and convalescents were six males and four females. Participants, all vaccine recipients, received two doses of either BNT162b2 or mRNA-1273. Whole-study findings and limits: Convalescent patients had a median 86.3% of reactive clones appearing only post-vaccination.

The treatment is: roughly ten-day PBMC culture with coronavirus spike peptide pools or control peptides (ViraFEST assay). CD4+ T cells were isolated by negative selection after around nine days of culture. The sample in question was CD4+ T cells from blood, cultured in vitro, obtained before SARS-CoV-2 vaccination. This TCR was recovered from a human donor who received a COVID-19 vaccine. The chain is built from TRBV12-3 or TRBV12-4 and TRBJ2-3, with 8 nucleotides matching TRBD2. The chain's CDR3 is CASTPSGGETDTQYF. The CDR3 DNA is TGTGCCAGCACCCCCAGCGGGGGAGAGACAGATACGCAGTATTTT.